This T cell receptor (beta chain) was obtained from a study of blood T cell repertoires in COVID-19 (dated by TCRdb to the early 2020s). Some background on the complete study: Samples covering the acute and convalescent phases of COVID-19 were provided by collaborators in the United States, Italy and Spain. The prospective study material was composed of cDNA or gDNA derived from T cells, B-cell-depleted T cells, or PBMCs. Deeply sampled blood TCRbeta repertoires from subjects exposed to, actively infected with, or recovered from COVID-19 were included in the dataset. The repertoires were released in a freely available public database intended as a resource for research on the immune response to SARS-CoV-2. The samples were drawn from two sources: the first 160 participants of the ongoing ImmuneRACE study, and 950 to 1,500 subjects contributed by 6 global collaborators. A de-identified subject ID, COVID-19 status, age in years and sex were almost always included in the sample metadata. Where available, HLA class I and class II types were obtained from metadata supplied by the sample provider rather than from assay-based typing. Here is what the overall study found, with its caveats: How much clinical and demographic metadata was included differed by source and by participant, and the metadata was provided uncurated.

Via the germline V gene (reference sequence), CDR1 is SEHNR and CDR2 FQNEAQ. V sheds 11 bases and J sheds 4 bases, leaving 11 bases between their ends. The CDR3 contains 12 residues, cysteine and phenylalanine counted. CDR3 DNA is the only sequence kept; it has 36 bases, read in frame from the first base. This clone was seen a single time. The clone's antigen remains unknown. The record has no base qualities; no much larger clone is one base away. Another Seattle source contributed samples from volunteer blood donors who had recovered from COVID-19. Each collaborating institution followed its own protocols to collect whole blood in K2EDTA tubes. For TCRbeta analysis, collaborators shipped samples as frozen whole blood, isolated PBMCs, or DNA extracted from either of those sample types. The immunoSEQ Assay, a bias-controlled multiplex PCR, was used to amplify TCRbeta CDR3 regions from genomic DNA. Per the authors' processing: The number of nucleated cells in each sample was estimated from the amplification of reference gene primers within the assay. Sequence reads were collapsed and filtered to measure the absolute abundance of every unique TCRbeta CDR3 rearrangement. Productive Simpson clonality was computed per sample as the square root of Simpson's diversity index over productive rearrangements. TCRdb took over this immuneACCESS table, retaining in-frame rearrangements with V and J assigned. Such tables are incomplete; in checked studies, under half of the missing clones stem from an unresolved V gene, and the remainder is unexplained. V and J calls plus clone size are reproduced from that table; the DNA served to infer D and trimming. The sample includes 200,000 to 250,000 clones, with around 84% observed a single time. The ten largest clones represent 4.5% to 6% of the sample.

The sequencing sample was made of peripheral blood. The sequence was obtained from a woman aged 55 to 70 who had recovered from COVID-19. This sequence uses TRBV7-9 and TRBJ1-4; a weak D assignment points to TRBD1 (5 bases agree). The base sequence is TGTGCCGCAGCAGGGAATAATGAAAAACTGTTTTTT. Its translation is CAAAGNNEKLFF.